This T cell receptor (beta chain) was captured in a study of CD8+ T cells in alopecia areata. The study team obtained lesional scalp punch biopsies and peripheral blood from alopecia areata patients. The CDR3 runs to 16 residues. V lost 7 bases, J lost 0 bases, and 18 bases lay in between. Germline CDR1 is MGHDK and CDR2 is SYGVNS. Only one count was recorded for this clone. Its antigen is unknown. After isolation, RNA underwent reverse transcription to generate cDNA as the sequencing template. The repertoire was sequenced with immunoSEQ multiplex PCR; TCRdb's copy has only in-frame clones and lacks some. The sample carries about 200,000 clones, more than 45% recorded once. Study-level findings and limits: Researchers report lesional scalp, most notably alopecia totalis/universalis, outstripped normal scalp in clonality. Alphabeta T cells residing in normal skin are also sequenced in scalp samples.

The chain carries TRBV25-1 and TRBJ2-5; either TRBD1 or TRBD2 may supply D (5 bases each). This receptor was identified in a human donor with alopecia areata. The input for sequencing was CD4+ T cells sorted from blood, taken at week 0. The CDR3 DNA is TGTGCCAGCACCCCAGGCGGGCAGGGCGACCAAGAGACCCAGTACTTC. The encoded protein is CASTPGGQGDQETQYF.